These 4 T cell receptor beta chains share one sample of origin, sequenced in a study of cytomegalovirus exposure and HLA in healthy donors (dated by TCRdb to 2015 to 2018). Preparation of the library involved the immunoSEQ multiplex PCR assay. As stored in TCRdb, this immuneACCESS dataset retains in-frame rearrangements with V and J assigned. A fraction of the clones does not appear; measured against another copy, unresolved V genes explain less than half of the discrepancy, and the remainder lacks a known reason. A total of a few hundred thousand clones appear in this sample, just over 85% of them only once. The ten largest clones capture 0.65% to 0.85% of the sample. The sequenced sample was PBMCs. Every receptor here comes from a young woman in good health and CMV-seronegative.

This clone was counted between two and nine times. The chain combines TRBV7-2 with TRBJ2-1; TRBD2 agrees at 7 bases. Germline CDR1 SGHTA, CDR2 FQGNSA. This CDR3 region has 16 residues. V lost 5 bases, J lost 4 bases, and 11 bases stayed unmatched. CDR3 DNA: TGTGCCAGCAGCATCGGGGGGAGCGGAGCGTACAATGAGCAGTTCTTC. This gives the protein CASSIGGSGAYNEQFF.

A word on this clone: The sample has other DNA sequences that encode this CDR3 too. V is TRBV9 and J is TRBJ1-2; D is undetermined. The CDR3 sequence is 13 residues long. Germline V gene lookup returns CDR1 SGDLS and CDR2 YYNGEE. Trimming removed 0 bases at V and 4 bases at J, with 7 bases between. The CDR3 DNA is TGTGCCAGCAGCGTAGGAACCGGCTATGGCTACACCTTC. Amino acids: CASSVGTGYGYTF.

J is TRBJ2-5 and V is TRBV11-2, with 8 bases lining up with TRBD2. This CDR3 comprises 15 residues. The trim removed 0 bases at V and 5 bases at J, leaving 5 bases unmatched. CDR1 and CDR2 from the germline V gene are SGHAT and FQNNGV. CDR3 nucleotide sequence: TGTGCCAGCAGCTTAGAGCGAGCGGGAGCGGAGACCCAGTACTTC. As protein: CASSLERAGAETQYF. The full variable domain, its missing parts supplied by reference TRBV11-2 and TRBJ2-5, is EAGVAQSPRYKIIEKRQSVAFWCNPISGHATLYWYQQILGQGPKLLIQFQNNGVVDDSQLPKDRFSAERLKGVDSTLKIQPAKLEDSAVYLCASSLERAGAETQYFGPGTRLLVL.

Written as DNA, the CDR3 is TGTGCCAGTAGTACGGACAGGAACACCGGGGAGCTGTTTTTT. Translated: CASSTDRNTGELFF. The chain has TRBV19 and TRBJ2-2; D possibly corresponds to TRBD1 (6 bases). The V gene's germline CDR1 is LNHDA and CDR2 SQIVND (reference sequence). Trimming took 4 bases from V and 1 from J, leaving 7 bases between them. CDR3 length: 14 residues.